The sample holds many counts of the clone carrying this T cell receptor (beta chain). As yet, its antigen is unknown. The data originate from a study of naive and memory T cell subsets. V dropped 5 bases and J dropped 1; count of bases not matched to a gene: 2. The CDR3 totals 16 residues. CDR1 is MDHEN, CDR2 SYDVKM, per germline. TCR cDNA received a 3' ligated oligonucleotide that carried a UMI. Whole-blood samples were less than 3 ml of peripheral blood from healthy adult volunteers. Unsorted total RNA, about 1 to 1000 ng, was DNase treated before reverse transcription. Findings of the study overall: The RNA method is potentially sensitive to activation and differentiation changes.

Ligated cDNA underwent four rounds of PCR with nested alpha and beta constant region primers and SP2. Blood and skin TCR RNA was reverse transcribed with alpha and beta constant primers. TCRdb re-analysed the 5' RACE reads in MiXCR, keeping a single row per CDR3 protein. The table shows some 60,000 distinct CDR3 sequences, with less than 10% occurring only once. The chain carries TRBV28 and TRBJ2-6; 10 bases match TRBD1. The sequence was collected from a female donor in good health. CDR3 bases: TGTGCCAGCAGTAGGACAGGGGGGTCTGGGGCCAACGTCCTGACTTTC. Protein: CASSRTGGSGANVLTF.